The text below deals with one T cell receptor beta chain. The antigen remains undetermined. The entry originates in a study of cytomegalovirus exposure and HLA in healthy donors. Use of 60 Vbeta and 13 Jbeta primers characterized the PCR. The assay was immunoSEQ multiplex PCR, and TCRdb's table has in-frame clones only and misses some. Among over 45,000 clones listed, roughly 83% were seen once. Study-level results: Cytomegalovirus association was listed for roughly 160 TCR beta chains.

The V gene's germline CDR1 is KGHSH and CDR2 LQKENI. The length of the CDR3 is 14 residues. V was trimmed by 3 bases and J by 4 bases, leaving 11 bases between them. The sequenced material came from PBMCs. The chain couples TRBV18 to TRBJ2-3, with a possible D match to TRBD1 (6 bases). This TCR derives from a man between 25 and 39 years old in good health and CMV-seronegative. The CDR3 sequence: CASSPNRVADTQYF. The DNA of the CDR3 is TGTGCCAGCTCACCTAACAGGGTGGCAGATACGCAGTATTTT.